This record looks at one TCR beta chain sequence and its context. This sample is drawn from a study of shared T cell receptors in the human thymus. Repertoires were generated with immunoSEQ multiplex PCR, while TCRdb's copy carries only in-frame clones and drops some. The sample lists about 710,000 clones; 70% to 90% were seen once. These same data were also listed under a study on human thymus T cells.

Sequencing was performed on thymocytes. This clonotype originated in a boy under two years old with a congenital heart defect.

The CDR3, as DNA: TGCGCCAGCAGTGCTGGGCTCGGCTATGGCTACACCTTC. It specifies CASSAGLGYGYTF. This sequence joins TRBV10-1 and TRBJ1-2; D call uncertain. This CDR3 is built from 13 residues. The V gene's germline CDR1 is WNHNN and CDR2 SYGVQD (reference sequence). Trimming left V 4 bases short and J 4 bases short, with 10 bases between.